A selection of T cell receptor beta chains follows, all from one sample in a study of metastatic and nonmetastatic thyroid tumors. TCRdb re-called the PCR reads through MiXCR. There are around 50,000 clones in the sample; more than 20% occur only once, and 3.8% lies in the top ten. Sequencing was performed on blood. The receptor source for this set is a male donor with papillary thyroid cancer or a benign thyroid nodule (not recorded which). Some clones in this sample may be carry-over from other donors' samples. Each CDR3 is given with its conserved first and last residue. D genes are given only for firm matches. Rows give clone size only sometimes, using once, few, many, or a class for an expanded clone.

D gene	CDR3 length	clone size	V gene	J gene	CDR3 protein	CDR3 DNA
TRBD2	14	many	TRBV29-1	TRBJ2-1	CSVEGLAGRNEQFF	TGCAGCGTTGAGGGACTAGCGGGAAGGAATGAGCAGTTCTTC
.	18	few	TRBV6-2/TRBV6-3	TRBJ2-1	CASSYSPSWRASNNEQFF	TGTGCCAGCAGTTACTCGCCTAGCTGGAGGGCCAGCAACAATGAGCAGTTCTTC
TRBD1	15	.	TRBV11-1	TRBJ2-1	CASSLQGATYNEQFF	TGTGCCAGCAGCTTACAGGGGGCGACCTACAATGAGCAGTTCTTC
TRBD1	14	.	TRBV12-3/TRBV12-4	TRBJ2-2	CASQGQGYTLELFF	TGTGCCAGCCAGGGACAGGGGTACACCTTGGAGCTGTTTTTT
.	15	.	TRBV9	TRBJ2-3	CASSVEAGITDTQYF	TGTGCCAGCAGCGTAGAGGCGGGAATCACAGATACGCAGTATTTT
.	16	many	TRBV28	TRBJ2-7	CASSLGGLRQIYEQYF	TGTGCCAGCAGTTTAGGGGGACTCCGGCAGATCTACGAGCAGTACTTC
.	15	many	TRBV28	TRBJ2-7	CASSSRTETNYEQYF	TGTGCCAGCAGTTCCCGGACAGAAACTAACTACGAGCAGTACTTC
.	14	once	TRBV7-3	TRBJ1-2	CAQLRGQKDYGYTF	TGTGCCCAGCTCCGTGGACAAAAGGACTATGGCTACACCTTC
.	14	.	TRBV19	TRBJ1-2	CAAGPRTRVHGYTF	TGTGCCGCGGGTCCTAGGACACGAGTCCATGGCTACACCTTC
TRBD1	15	.	TRBV7-2	TRBJ1-5	CASSLNHRGDQPQHF	TGTGCCAGCAGCTTAAACCACAGGGGTGATCAGCCCCAGCATTTT
TRBD1	15	many	TRBV5-5	TRBJ2-7	CASSPRDRGAYEQYF	TGTGCCAGCAGCCCCCGGGACAGGGGCGCCTACGAGCAGTACTTC
TRBD1	14	.	TRBV5-1	TRBJ2-7	CASSSYTGVSEQYF	TGCGCCAGCAGCTCATACACAGGGGTGAGCGAGCAGTACTTC
TRBD2	15	.	TRBV5-1	TRBJ2-1	CASSLDGREYNEQFF	TGCGCCAGCAGCTTGGACGGGAGGGAGTACAATGAGCAGTTCTTC
.	13	few	TRBV28	TRBJ2-1	CASSFVGHGDQFF	TGTGCCAGCAGTTTCGTAGGGCATGGTGATCAGTTCTTC
TRBD2	15	.	TRBV20-1	TRBJ2-7	CSASPLAAITGGQYF	TGCAGTGCTAGCCCCCTAGCGGCCATCACCGGGGGGCAGTACTTC
TRBD2	16	.	TRBV20-1	TRBJ2-7	CSARSGLAGAPDEQYF	TGCAGTGCTAGGTCAGGGCTAGCGGGAGCTCCGGACGAGCAGTACTTC
.	16	few	TRBV3-1	TRBJ1-1	CASSPLILTGATEAFF	TGTGCCAGCAGCCCTCTGATACTGACAGGAGCCACTGAAGCTTTCTTT
.	16	once	TRBV11-1	TRBJ2-3	CASSPKVRGRVDTQYF	TGTGCCAGCAGCCCGAAAGTGAGGGGCCGGGTAGATACGCAGTATTTT
.	13	few	TRBV12-3/TRBV12-4	TRBJ1-1	CARKTPAGTEAFF	TGTGCCAGAAAAACCCCAGCGGGCACTGAAGCTTTCTTT
.	15	.	TRBV11-2	TRBJ2-1	CASSLLSGGGNEQFF	TGTGCCAGCAGCTTACTGAGCGGAGGGGGCAATGAGCAGTTCTTC
.	16	many	TRBV6-1	TRBJ2-6	CASSEVGFSGANVLTF	TGTGCCAGCAGTGAGGTTGGTTTCTCTGGGGCCAACGTCCTGACTTTC
TRBD1	16	few	TRBV5-1	TRBJ1-1	CASSLVGAGGGTEAFF	TGCGCCAGCAGCTTGGTGGGTGCAGGGGGTGGGACTGAAGCTTTCTTT
TRBD2	14	.	TRBV4-1	TRBJ2-7	CASSLTSGRVEQYF	TGCGCCAGCAGCTTGACTAGCGGGAGAGTCGAGCAGTACTTC
TRBD2	18	once	TRBV20-1	TRBJ2-3	CSAISWVASGSLTDTQYF	TGCAGTGCTATATCCTGGGTGGCTAGCGGGAGCCTCACAGATACGCAGTATTTT
TRBD1	16	many	TRBV27	TRBJ1-2	CASSARQGVVNYGYTF	TGTGCCAGCAGTGCCCGACAGGGGGTGGTAAACTATGGCTACACCTTC
.	20	once	TRBV6-2/TRBV6-3	TRBJ1-5	CASSYFPPVRGSGSNQPQHF	TGTGCCAGCAGTTACTTTCCCCCTGTCCGGGGGAGCGGCAGCAATCAGCCCCAGCATTTT
TRBD1	19	.	TRBV30	TRBJ1-1	CAWSRTGAYGLSMALEAFF	TGTGCCTGGAGTAGGACAGGGGCCTACGGGTTGTCAATGGCATTGGAAGCTTTCTTT